These 21 T cell receptor beta chains came from one sample sequenced in a study of blood T cell repertoires in COVID-19. The repertoire was sequenced with immunoSEQ multiplex PCR; TCRdb's copy has only in-frame clones and lacks some. This sample has 250,000 or so clones, with about 80% found just once. The sample taken for sequencing was peripheral blood. The receptors here all came from a man older than 75 with acute or convalescent COVID-19.

The rearrangement links TRBV5-8 to TRBJ1-6, with a weak D call TRBD1 (5 bases). The CDR3 is 13 amino acids. Trimming pared 5 bases from V and 9 bases from J, leaving 12 bases between. Germline V gene data show CDR1 as SGHTS and CDR2 as YDEGEE. In DNA, the CDR3 is TGTGCCAGCAGACGACAGAATGCTTCACCCCTCCACTTT. Its protein product is CASRRQNASPLHF.

In DNA, the CDR3 is TGTGCCACCTCCTTGGGAGGTCCTAGCACAGATACGCAGTATTTT. Encoded protein: CATSLGGPSTDTQYF. This chain joins TRBV24-1 and TRBJ2-3, with TRBD2 as a possible D gene (6 bases). The germline V gene encodes CDR1 KGHDR and CDR2 SFDVKD. The CDR3 covers 15 residues. V was shortened by 9 bases and J by 0 bases, with 15 bases between the two germline ends.

In the case of this clone: The germline gene is not matched at one end of the junction; a read error may be the cause. The chain couples TRBV12-5 to TRBJ2-7; 9 nucleotides match TRBD2. There are 15 residues in the CDR3. CDR1 LGHNT and CDR2 FRNRAP come from the germline V gene. The CDR3 DNA reads TGTGCTAGTGGCTTGGCGGGGGGGCTATCCTACGAGCAGTACTTC. Amino acid sequence: CASGLAGGLSYEQYF.

V and J are TRBV9 and TRBJ1-5; D gene unclear. Per germline, CDR1 SGDLS and CDR2 YYNGEE. The V end lost 0 bases, the J end lost 7 bases, and 14 bases lay between the germline ends. This CDR3 has 15 residues. CDR3 residues: CASSVAPGSEQPQHF. The CDR3 coding sequence is TGTGCCAGCAGCGTAGCCCCCGGGTCGGAACAGCCCCAGCATTTT.

The chain links TRBV28 to TRBJ2-1; 9 bases agree with TRBD2. In germline, CDR1 is MDHEN, CDR2 SYDVKM. The CDR3 totals 13 residues. J lost 7 bases, V lost 5 bases, and 3 bases had no gene match. CDR3 coding DNA: TGTGCCAGCAGTGTAGCGGGGGTTAATGAGCAGTTCTTC. Its protein product is CASSVAGVNEQFF.

The chain links TRBV7-2 to TRBJ2-4; no clear D. This CDR3 is 15 amino acids long. Trimming took off 5 bases at V and 6 bases at J, with 17 bases between the two ends. Germline assignment: CDR1 SGHTA and CDR2 FQGNSA. The CDR3 is CASSTFKAPGNIQYF. CDR3 DNA sequence: TGTGCCAGCAGCACCTTTAAAGCCCCGGGAAACATTCAGTACTTC.

The sample holds one count of this clone. In nucleotides, the CDR3 is TGTGCCAGTAGTATAGGACCCGGGTGGGATGGCTACACCTTC. This codes for CASSIGPGWDGYTF. This sequence joins TRBV19 and TRBJ1-2; D ambiguous. The CDR3 sequence is 14 residues long. Germline CDR1 reads LNHDA; CDR2 reads SQIVND (reference sequence). Trimming pared 1 base from V and 6 bases from J, leaving 12 bases between.

The rearrangement joins TRBV27 to TRBJ2-7, with D hard to call. The ends were cut back, 6 bases at V and 4 bases at J, with 13 bases in the middle. This CDR3 is 13 amino acids long. Germline V lookup: CDR1 MNHEY, CDR2 SMNVEV (reference sequence). The CDR3 region is CASSLYQTYEQYF. For the CDR3, the DNA is TGTGCCAGCAGCCTCTACCAGACTTACGAGCAGTACTTC.

This clone was picked up many times. The chain combines TRBV11-2 with TRBJ1-2; D perhaps matches TRBD1 (6 bases). Germline V lookup: CDR1 SGHAT, CDR2 FQNNGV. The V gene lost 4 bases and the J gene lost 3 bases, with 15 bases spanning the gap. The CDR3 contains 15 residues. The DNA of the CDR3 is TGTGCCAGCAGCTACTACAGGGAGAAGGACTATGGCTACACCTTC. Amino acid sequence: CASSYYREKDYGYTF.

The chain links TRBV7-2 to TRBJ1-1; D is uncertain. Germline V CDR1 and CDR2: SGHTA, FQGNSA. V was cut by 2 bases and J by 6 bases, with 13 bases left in between. The CDR3 sequence is 14 residues long. The CDR3 region has the DNA TGTGCCAGCAGCTTACTTAGTAGTGCCCCTGAAGCTTTCTTT. Amino acid sequence: CASSLLSSAPEAFF.

This clone was seen a few times. The CDR3, as DNA: TGTGCCAGTAGTCCTCCGGGGGGCTTGAACACTGAAGCTTTCTTT. As protein: CASSPPGGLNTEAFF. This chain links TRBV19 with TRBJ1-1; D might be TRBD1 (6 bases). The CDR3 is 15 amino acids. Germline values: CDR1 LNHDA, CDR2 SQIVND (reference sequence). Trimming left V 5 bases short and J 0 bases short, with 13 bases between.

This sequence joins TRBV21-1 and TRBJ2-7; the table names TRBD2, a call not compared with the DNA. TRBV21-1 is recorded as a pseudogene. The CDR3 sequence is 16 residues long. The CDR3 DNA is TGTGCCAGCAGCAAAAGACTAGCGGGAGTCCCCTACGAGCAGTACTTC. It codes for CASSKRLAGVPYEQYF.

The gene calls are TRBV27 and TRBJ2-2; D call uncertain. The CDR3 is 16 residues long. CDR1 MNHEY and CDR2 SMNVEV come from the germline V gene (reference sequence). V dropped 4 bases and J dropped 3 bases, with 15 bases sitting between them. The CDR3 DNA reads TGTGCCAGCAGTTCTCCACAAATATATTACACCGGGGAGCTGTTTTTT. This sequence encodes CASSSPQIYYTGELFF.

The chain carries TRBV7-3 and TRBJ2-5; D gene uncertain. Trimming removed 2 bases from V and 5 bases from J, with 9 bases in between. The CDR3 covers 13 residues. The germline V gene has CDR1 SGHTA and CDR2 FQGTGA. In DNA form, the CDR3 reads TGTGCCAGCAGCTTAGGTGGTCGGGAGACCCAGTACTTC. This translates into CASSLGGRETQYF.

The chain recombines TRBV10-3 with TRBJ2-1; 10 positions agree with TRBD2. The CDR3 covers 15 residues. The V segment lost 3 bases and the J segment 7 bases; nucleotides outside the gene matches: 6. The V gene's germline CDR1 is ENHRY and CDR2 SYGVKD. The CDR3: CAISEGVAGGNEQFF. The CDR3 nucleotides are TGTGCCATCAGTGAAGGTGTAGCGGGAGGTAATGAGCAGTTCTTC.

V is TRBV19 and J is TRBJ1-5; possible D gene TRBD1, 6 bases. This CDR3 comprises 14 residues. Trimming removed 5 bases from V and 5 bases from J, with 13 bases in between. Germline V lookup: CDR1 LNHDA, CDR2 SQIVND (reference sequence). The CDR3 DNA sequence: TGTGCCAGTAGTGCGGACAGCTCCTATCAGCCCCAGCATTTT. This gives the protein CASSADSSYQPQHF.

V is TRBV27 and J is TRBJ2-7, with TRBD1 matching 7 bases. The junction had 8 bases not matched to a gene; V was cut back by 6 bases and J by 0 bases. The CDR3 loop spans 15 amino acids. The germline CDR1 and CDR2 sequences are MNHEY and SMNVEV (reference sequence). Here the CDR3 reads CASRPRDSYSYEQYF. In nucleotides, the CDR3 is TGTGCCAGCAGACCCAGGGACAGTTACTCCTACGAGCAGTACTTC.

V is TRBV3-1 (or the pseudogene TRBV3-2) and J is TRBJ2-1; TRBD2 matches 11 bases. This CDR3 has 15 amino acids. The junction had 9 bases not matched to a gene; V was cut back by 4 bases and J by 10 bases. Germline CDR1 reads LGHDT; CDR2 reads YNNKEL (reference sequence). CDR3 nucleotides: TGTGCCAGCAGCCGACTAGCGGGGACCGGTGGCGAGCAGTTCTTC. It is translated as CASSRLAGTGGEQFF.

The gene calls are TRBV27 and TRBJ2-7; TRBD2 matches at 9 bases. Per germline, CDR1 MNHEY and CDR2 SMNVEV (reference sequence). The CDR3 consists of 17 residues. The V segment lost 2 bases and the J segment 7 bases; nucleotides outside the gene matches: 15. CDR3 DNA: TGTGCCAGCAGTTTAGGGCTCCTCGCGGGGGGGCCGGAAGAGCAGTACTTC. Translating it yields CASSLGLLAGGPEEQYF.

Remarks on this clone: This likely comes from a read error, as the CDR3 has no conserved phenylalanine or tryptophan at its end. It is unclear where the CDR3 begins or ends on the DNA, so no DNA is shown, and the CDR3 is as TCRdb lists it. The chain employs TRBV28 and TRBJ1-1. The CDR3 extends over 14 residues, inclusive of both ends. Germline-derived CDR1 and CDR2 are MDHEN and SYDVKM. CDR3 residues: CASSLSEWGGAVMV.

Regarding this clone: Within the sample, other DNA sequences also encode this same CDR3. The V and J genes are TRBV5-4 and TRBJ2-7; TRBD1 matches 8 bases. V shed 0 bases and J 2 bases; nucleotides not matched to a gene: 1. Germline V gives CDR1 SGHNT, CDR2 YYREEE (reference sequence). This CDR3 has 14 residues. CDR3 residues: CASSLGQGPYEQYF. The DNA of the CDR3 is TGTGCCAGCAGCTTGGGACAGGGGCCCTACGAGCAGTACTTC.